Each of the 16 T cell receptor beta chains below was sequenced from the same sample in a study of circulating CD8 cells and anti-PD-1 response in melanoma. Each library started from roughly 16 ng of total RNA using the QIAseq Immune Repertoire TCR panel. TCRdb reprocessed the reads via MiXCR and lists one record per CDR3 protein. The sample lists over 200 distinct CDR3 sequences, 6% to 7% occurring once. Four subsets defined by PD-1 and/or TIGIT were sorted from live CD3+CD8+TCRalphabeta+ cells. The sample was CD8+ T cells from PBMCs, taken at baseline or after one month of anti-PD-1 therapy (not recorded which). Receptors were obtained from a human donor with melanoma.

This clonotype rates as medium-sized. This may come from a read error, since a much larger clone is one base off. This chain connects TRBV2 to TRBJ1-2; 9 bases fit TRBD1. Germline CDR1 SNHLY, CDR2 FYNNEI. This CDR3 has 15 residues. The chain's CDR3 is CGSRGTGGNNYGYTF. In DNA form, the CDR3 reads TGTGGCAGCAGAGGTACAGGGGGCAATAACTATGGCTACACCTTC.

This chain joins TRBV28 and TRBJ2-7; 10 bases align to TRBD2. The germline CDR1 and CDR2 sequences are MDHEN and SYDVKM. The CDR3 contains 14 residues. Trimming cost V 2 bases and J 2 bases; bases outside gene matches: 0. The CDR3: CASSLLAGAYEQYF. CDR3 sequence (DNA): TGTGCCAGCAGTTTACTAGCGGGAGCCTACGAGCAGTACTTC. The variable domain in full, completed from reference TRBV28 and TRBJ2-7, reads DVKVTQSSRYLVKRTGEKVFLECVQDMDHENMFWYRQDPGLGLRLIYFSYDVKMKEKGDIPEGYSVSREKKERFSLILESASTNQTSMYLCASSLLAGAYEQYFGPGTRLTVT.

This clonotype is medium-sized (0.01 to 0.1%). The chain employs TRBV25-1 and TRBJ2-1, with 9 nucleotides matching TRBD1. CDR1 is MGHDK and CDR2 is SYGVNS in the germline V gene. The CDR3 is 15 amino acids. Unmatched junction bases numbered 2, after V lost 3 bases and J lost 2 bases. CDR3 in DNA: TGTGCCAGCAGTGAGACAGGGGGAGCCTACAATGAGCAGTTCTTC. It codes for CASSETGGAYNEQFF.

By sample fraction, this clonotype is large. V and J are TRBV27 and TRBJ2-1, with a tentative D call TRBD1 (7 bases). Germline loops: CDR1 MNHEY, CDR2 SMNVEV (reference sequence). The ends were cut back, 7 bases at V and 0 bases at J, with 25 bases in the middle. The CDR3 contains 19 residues. The CDR3 reads CASKRRVGGGLDSYNEQFF. As DNA, the CDR3 is TGTGCCAGCAAAAGGAGGGTAGGGGGCGGCCTAGACTCCTACAATGAGCAGTTCTTC.

This clonotype is large (0.1 to 1%). The V call is TRBV29-1, the J call TRBJ2-4; no clear D. Trimming left V 7 bases short and J 7 bases short, with 11 bases between. Per the germline V gene, CDR1 is SQVTM and CDR2 is ANQGSEA. The CDR3 runs 11 residues. The CDR3, as DNA: TGCAGCGGTAGGGTTTTTAACATTCAGTACTTC. The encoded protein is CSGRVFNIQYF. The full variable domain, rest sourced from reference TRBV29-1 and TRBJ2-4, is SAVISQKPSRDICQRGTSLTIQCQVDSQVTMMFWYRQQPGQSLTLIATANQGSEATYESGFVIDKFPISRPNLTFSTLTVSNMSPEDSSIYLCSGRVFNIQYFGAGTRLSVL.

This clonotype rates as large. V gene TRBV27 combines with J gene TRBJ2-3; 10 nucleotides match TRBD2. The V segment lost 7 bases and the J segment 4 bases; nucleotides outside the gene matches: 8. Per the germline V gene, CDR1 is MNHEY and CDR2 is SMNVEV (reference sequence). The CDR3 loop spans 15 amino acids. CDR3 DNA: TGTGCCAGCACCAGCGTGGGACTAGCGTCAGATACGCAGTATTTT. Residues: CASTSVGLASDTQYF.

This clonotype is labeled large (0.1 to 1%). Mismatch with germline at one junction end may stem from a read error. The V call is TRBV23-1, the J call TRBJ2-7, with D hard to call. TRBV23-1 is given ORF status, its function remaining uncertain. This CDR3 spans 22 amino acids. The CDR3 loop is CASSLPLMARNLRAVLHFDSAF. The CDR3 DNA sequence: TGCGCCAGCAGTCTACCCCTAATGGCACGGAACCTACGAGCAGTACTCCACTTTGATTCAGCCTTC.

J is TRBJ2-1 and V is TRBV2; D is uncertain. The CDR3 spans 16 residues. Germline CDR1 and CDR2: SNHLY and FYNNEI. With 3 bases removed from V and 8 bases from J, the gap between germline ends came to 20 bases. The CDR3 sequence: CASSDPSEATSDEQFF. CDR3 DNA: TGTGCCAGCAGTGATCCCTCCGAAGCCACGTCAGATGAGCAGTTCTTC.

Concerning this clonotype: This could be a read error, since a much larger clone is one nucleotide away. The V call is TRBV27, the J call TRBJ1-5; no reliable D call. CDR1 is MNHEY, CDR2 SMNVEV, per germline (reference sequence). V was pared by 5 bases and J by 2 bases, with 10 bases between. CDR3 length equals 14 residues. The CDR3 here is CASSEDWGNQPQHF. Here the CDR3 DNA reads TGTGCCAGCAGTGAGGACTGGGGCAATCAGCCCCAGCATTTT.

Within the sample, this clonotype is large. The V gene is TRBV11-2, the J gene TRBJ2-3, with 10 positions matching TRBD2. The CDR3 is made up of 15 amino acids. CDR1 SGHAT and CDR2 FQNNGV come from the germline V gene. V gave up 5 bases and J gave up 0 bases; unmatched junction bases: 2. CDR3: CASSRTSGSTDTQYF. CDR3 sequence (DNA): TGTGCCAGCAGCCGGACTAGCGGTAGCACAGATACGCAGTATTTT. Supplemented by reference TRBV11-2 and TRBJ2-3, the full variable domain reads EAGVAQSPRYKIIEKRQSVAFWCNPISGHATLYWYQQILGQGPKLLIQFQNNGVVDDSQLPKDRFSAERLKGVDSTLKIQPAKLEDSAVYLCASSRTSGSTDTQYFGPGTRLTVL.

Within the sample, this clonotype is large (0.1 to 1%). The chain couples TRBV27 to TRBJ1-5, with D maybe TRBD1 (6 bases). Looked up from germline, CDR1 is MNHEY and CDR2 is SMNVEV (reference sequence). Trimming took off 3 bases at V and 6 bases at J, with 15 bases between the two ends. This CDR3 comprises 15 residues. As DNA, the CDR3 is TGTGCCAGCAGTTTTTTGGGGGCGAAAGGTCAGCCCCAGCATTTT. Encoded protein: CASSFLGAKGQPQHF.

This clonotype is labeled as medium-sized (0.01 to 0.1%). V gene TRBV12-3 or TRBV12-4 combines with J gene TRBJ2-1; the match to TRBD1 covers 9 bases. V was pared by 6 bases and J by 3 bases, with 6 bases of the junction left unmatched. This CDR3 is 15 amino acids long. The CDR3 DNA follows: TGTGCCAGCAGAAGAGGGACAGGGTTCTACAATGAGCAGTTCTTC. It is translated as CASRRGTGFYNEQFF.

This clonotype is deemed medium-sized. The rearrangement links TRBV12-5 to TRBJ2-3; D is possibly TRBD2 (7 bases). CDR3 size: 12 residues. Trimming took off 7 bases at V and 4 bases at J, with 9 bases between the two ends. CDR1 is LGHNT and CDR2 is FRNRAP in the germline V gene. The CDR3: CASAGGPDTQYF. CDR3 DNA: TGTGCTAGTGCCGGGGGGCCAGATACGCAGTATTTT.

By share, this clonotype ranks as medium-sized. The chain carries TRBV7-2 and TRBJ2-3; no clear D. Germline CDR1 SGHTA, CDR2 FQGNSA. V lost 1 base and J 5 bases, leaving 10 bases between the germline ends. The CDR3 totals 14 residues. The CDR3 sequence is CASSLDLYVDTQYF. DNA for the CDR3: TGTGCCAGCAGCTTAGACCTATATGTAGATACGCAGTATTTT.

By sample fraction, this clonotype is large. The chain is built from TRBV9 and TRBJ1-3; no firm D call. V was trimmed by 3 bases and J by 2 bases, leaving 24 bases between them. Germline CDR1 is SGDLS and CDR2 is YYNGEE. CDR3 length: 19 amino acids. The CDR3 region is CASSGTLSSGGYPGNTIYF. CDR3 bases: TGTGCCAGCAGCGGAACCCTAAGCTCAGGAGGGTACCCTGGAAACACCATATATTTT. Full variable domain (outside the CDR3, taken from reference TRBV9 and TRBJ1-3): DSGVTQTPKHLITATGQRVTLRCSPRSGDLSVYWYQQSLDQGLQFLIQYYNGEERAKGNILERFSAQQFPDLHSELNLSSLELGDSALYFCASSGTLSSGGYPGNTIYFGEGSWLTVV.

This clonotype is large by share. The rearrangement links TRBV16 to TRBJ1-2, with a possible D match to TRBD1 (6 bases). In germline, CDR1 is KGHSY, CDR2 FQNENV. The V end lost 0 bases, the J end lost 4 bases, and 9 bases lay between the germline ends. CDR3 length equals 14 residues. CDR3 region: CASSQSVTGYGYTF. The CDR3 nucleotides read TGTGCCAGCAGCCAATCTGTGACAGGCTATGGCTACACCTTC.